Listed below are T cell receptor beta chains from one sample, sequenced in a study of blood T cell repertoires in COVID-19. Method: immunoSEQ multiplex PCR; TCRdb's copy keeps in-frame clones and lacks some. The repertoire holds fewer than 130,000 clones, 65% to 75% seen once, with around 6.3% in the top ten. The sample was peripheral blood. These receptors were obtained from an elderly man with acute or convalescent COVID-19. Both conserved end residues are part of each CDR3. A D gene is named only where the DNA matches it firmly. Clone size appears in some rows only: once, few, many, or a class for an expanded clone.

clone_size	v_call	d_call	j_call	cdr3_nt	cdr3_aa
-	TRBV27	TRBD1	TRBJ2-7	TGTGCCAGCAGTCCAGGGGGACAGGGGTTTCGGGAGCAGTACTTC	CASSPGGQGFREQYF
few	TRBV5-1	-	TRBJ1-1	TGCGCCAGCAGCTTGGTAGGCTTGGGGAAGGGGGCTGAAGCTTTCTTT	CASSLVGLGKGAEAFF
-	TRBV5-1	-	TRBJ2-1	TGCGCCAGCAGCTTCCGAGTAGCGAATGAGCAGTTCTTC	CASSFRVANEQFF
-	TRBV19	TRBD1	TRBJ2-3	TGTGCCAGTAGTCTACAGGGGGCTTGGACAGATACGCAGTATTTT	CASSLQGAWTDTQYF
-	TRBV27	TRBD2	TRBJ2-3	TGTGCCAGCGGATCCTATAGCGGGAGCACAGATACGCAGTATTTT	CASGSYSGSTDTQYF
-	TRBV2	-	TRBJ1-3	TGTGCCAGCAGCCAAGTCCCTGTGCGGGGAAACACCATATATTTT	CASSQVPVRGNTIYF
-	TRBV27	-	TRBJ1-3	TGTGCCAGCAGAAGGACACCCTCTGGAAACACCATATATTTT	CASRRTPSGNTIYF
-	TRBV4-1	-	TRBJ1-1	TGCGCCAGCAGCCAAGATCCCCGCTCGAAGGGAGGGTGGACTGAAGCTTTCTTT	CASSQDPRSKGGWTEAFF
-	TRBV6-6	TRBD2	TRBJ2-2	TGTGCCAGCAGGGCTAGCGGGGGGACCGGGGAGCTGTTTTTT	CASRASGGTGELFF
few	TRBV3-1/TRBV3-2	-	TRBJ2-5	TGTGCCAGCAGCCAAGGTGCCGGGGGGACCCAGTACTTC	CASSQGAGGTQYF
-	TRBV7-2	-	TRBJ2-1	TGTGCCAGCAGCTTAGAGGGAGTATCCTACAATGAGCAGTTCTTC	CASSLEGVSYNEQFF
-	TRBV7-2	TRBD1	TRBJ2-2	TGTGCCAGCAGCCCCAACTTAGGAAGGACAGGGAGATCCGGGGAGCTGTTTTTT	CASSPNLGRTGRSGELFF
-	TRBV9	-	TRBJ2-5	TGTGCCAGCAGCAAGCGGACAGACCAAGAGACCCAGTACTTC	CASSKRTDQETQYF
-	TRBV5-6	-	TRBJ2-1	TGTGCCAGCAGCTTGTTTAGATCCTACAATGAGCAGTTCTTC	CASSLFRSYNEQFF
-	TRBV11-3	TRBD1	TRBJ1-5	TGTGCCAGCAGCTTAGGCCCCGACAGGGAGAGACATCAGCCCCAGCATTTT	CASSLGPDRERHQPQHF
once	TRBV4-1	TRBD2	TRBJ2-5	TGCGCCAGCAGCCAAGGGAACCGGGGGGGGGAGACCCAGTACTTC	CASSQGNRGGETQYF
-	TRBV6-1	-	TRBJ2-7	TGTGCCAGCAGTGAAAACGGACTTAATCTCTACGAGCAGTACTTC	CASSENGLNLYEQYF
once	TRBV30	-	TRBJ2-5	TGTGCCTGGAGTGTACCAGGGAGGGAGACCCAGTACTTC	CAWSVPGRETQYF
-	TRBV5-1	TRBD2	TRBJ2-2	TGCGCCAGCAGCTTGGAGCGGGGCGCCACCGGGGAGCTGTTTTTT	CASSLERGATGELFF
once	TRBV29-1	TRBD2	TRBJ2-2	TGCAGCGTTGGAGGTCCTCTGGGACTAGCGGCCAACACCGGGGAGCTGTTTTTT	CSVGGPLGLAANTGELFF
-	TRBV30	-	TRBJ1-1	TGTGCCTGGCGTAGACCAGGGAGGTCGAACACTGAAGCTTTCTTT	CAWRRPGRSNTEAFF
-	TRBV4-1	-	TRBJ1-1	TGCGCCAGCAGCCAAGAATTGACGGGGGGCACTGAAGCTTTCTTT	CASSQELTGGTEAFF
few	TRBV18	TRBD1	TRBJ2-7	TGTGCCAGCTCACAACAGGGGTCCTACGAGCAGTACTTC	CASSQQGSYEQYF
-	TRBV3-1/TRBV3-2	-	TRBJ2-2	TGTGCCAGCAGTTACCCCGGGACTGGGAACACCGGGGAGCTGTTTTTT	CASSYPGTGNTGELFF
-	TRBV6-5	TRBD1	TRBJ1-6	TGTGCCAGCAGTTACTCCCGGGGACAGGGCAATTCACCCCTCCACTTT	CASSYSRGQGNSPLHF
-	TRBV2	-	TRBJ1-2	TGTGCCAGCAGTGTGGGCAGAGCTAACTATGGCTACACCTTC	CASSVGRANYGYTF
few	TRBV5-4	TRBD1	TRBJ2-7	TGTGCCAGCAGCTTGGATACAGGGGTGGGCGAGCAGTACTTC	CASSLDTGVGEQYF
-	TRBV3-1/TRBV3-2	-	TRBJ2-3	TGTGCCAGCAGCCTTGCAGGGGACACGTCAGATACGCAGTATTTT	CASSLAGDTSDTQYF
-	TRBV28	-	TRBJ1-5	TGTGCCAGCGCCGTGGGGGGGGTTAGCAATCAGCCCCAGCATTTT	CASAVGGVSNQPQHF
-	TRBV7-2	TRBD1	TRBJ2-3	TGTGCCAGCAGCTTAGGAGGGACAGGGACAGATACGCAGTATTTT	CASSLGGTGTDTQYF
-	TRBV19	-	TRBJ2-1	TGTGCCAGTAGTATCAGCGGTAGCTCCTACAATGAGCAGTTCTTC	CASSISGSSYNEQFF
few	TRBV18	-	TRBJ2-1	TGTGCCAGCTCACCTGGGACAAAAATCGCCAATGAGCAGTTCTTC	CASSPGTKIANEQFF